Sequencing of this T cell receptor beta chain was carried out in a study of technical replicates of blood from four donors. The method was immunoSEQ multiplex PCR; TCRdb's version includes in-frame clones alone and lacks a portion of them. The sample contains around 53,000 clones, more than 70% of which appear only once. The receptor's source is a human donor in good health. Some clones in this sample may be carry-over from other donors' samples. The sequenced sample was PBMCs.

The CDR3 sequence is CASRLGTVVLYNSPLHF. As DNA, the CDR3 is TGTGCCAGCAGGCTAGGGACAGTTGTTTTATATAATTCACCCCTCCACTTT. J is TRBJ1-6 and V is TRBV2; 7 nucleotides match TRBD1. This CDR3 is built from 17 residues. V was pared by 6 bases and J by 4 bases, with 12 bases of the junction left unmatched. CDR1 is SNHLY and CDR2 is FYNNEI in the germline V gene.